The sequence of this T cell receptor beta chain was determined in a study of shared clonotypes between healthy human individuals. Findings and limits, study-wide: Sorted-subset sequencing, rarefaction showed, was incomplete despite large depth. Clonotype sharing among donors was thought likely to change with sequencing depth.

Turning to this clone: Antigen: not known.

The naive CD8 fraction comprised CD45RO-negative cells positively selected for CCR7 and excluded terminally differentiated effector memory CD45RA+ cells. For each subset, genomic DNA was distributed in equal portions over several immunoSEQ plates. Clones were read by immunoSEQ multiplex PCR, and TCRdb kept only the in-frame ones, dropping some. The sample records roughly 2.1 million clones, 93% being singletons. Losses at the gene ends were 8 bases for V and 2 bases for J; bases not matched to a gene: 6. The germline V gene has CDR1 SQVTM and CDR2 ANQGSEA. The CDR3 runs 13 residues. The source material was naive CD8+ T cells from PBMCs. V gene TRBV29-1 combines with J gene TRBJ2-7; 10 nucleotides match TRBD2. This clonotype was sampled from a young man in good health. Some clones in this sample may be carry-over from other donors' samples. CDR3 sequence: CSIWTSGTYEQYF. CDR3 DNA: TGCAGCATTTGGACTAGCGGAACCTACGAGCAGTACTTC.